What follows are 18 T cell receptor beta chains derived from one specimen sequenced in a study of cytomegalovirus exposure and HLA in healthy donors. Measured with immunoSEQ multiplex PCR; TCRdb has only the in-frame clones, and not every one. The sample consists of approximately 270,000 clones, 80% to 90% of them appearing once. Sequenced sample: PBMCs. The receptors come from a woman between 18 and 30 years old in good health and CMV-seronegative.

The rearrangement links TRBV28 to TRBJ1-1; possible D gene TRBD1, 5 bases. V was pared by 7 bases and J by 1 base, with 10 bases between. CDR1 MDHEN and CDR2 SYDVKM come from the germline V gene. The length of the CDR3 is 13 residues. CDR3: CASTRGGNTEAFF. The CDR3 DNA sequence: TGTGCCAGCACTCGGGGGGGGAACACTGAAGCTTTCTTT.

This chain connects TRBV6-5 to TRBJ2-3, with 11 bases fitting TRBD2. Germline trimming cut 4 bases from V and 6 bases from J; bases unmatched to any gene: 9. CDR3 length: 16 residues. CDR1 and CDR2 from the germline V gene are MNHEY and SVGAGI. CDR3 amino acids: CASSSLAGGLPDTQYF. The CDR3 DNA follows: TGTGCCAGCAGTTCCTTAGCGGGAGGGCTACCCGATACGCAGTATTTT.

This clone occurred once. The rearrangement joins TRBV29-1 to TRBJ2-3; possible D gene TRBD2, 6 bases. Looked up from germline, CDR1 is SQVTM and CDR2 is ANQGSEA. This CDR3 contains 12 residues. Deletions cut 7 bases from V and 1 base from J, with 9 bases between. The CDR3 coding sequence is TGCAGCGGGGGAGGAGGCACAGATACGCAGTATTTT. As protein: CSGGGGTDTQYF.

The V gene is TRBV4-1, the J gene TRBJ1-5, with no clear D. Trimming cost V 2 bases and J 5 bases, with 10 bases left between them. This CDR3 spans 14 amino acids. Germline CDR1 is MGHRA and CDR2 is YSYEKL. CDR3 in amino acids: CASSQQAWDQPQHF. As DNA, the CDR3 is TGCGCCAGCAGCCAACAGGCTTGGGATCAGCCCCAGCATTTT.

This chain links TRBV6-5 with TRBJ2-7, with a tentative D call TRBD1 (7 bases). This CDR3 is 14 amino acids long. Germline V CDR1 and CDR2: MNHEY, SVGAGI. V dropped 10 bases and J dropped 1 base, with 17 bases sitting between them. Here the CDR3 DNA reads TGTGCCATCAAACAACAGGGGACTTCCTACGAGCAGTACTTC. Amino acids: CAIKQQGTSYEQYF.

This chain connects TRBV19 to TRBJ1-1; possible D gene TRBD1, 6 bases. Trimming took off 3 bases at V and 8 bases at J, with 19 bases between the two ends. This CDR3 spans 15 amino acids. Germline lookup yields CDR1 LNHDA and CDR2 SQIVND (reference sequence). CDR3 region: CASSIQAGEANEAFF. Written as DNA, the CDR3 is TGTGCCAGTAGTATTCAGGCAGGGGAAGCAAACGAAGCTTTCTTT.

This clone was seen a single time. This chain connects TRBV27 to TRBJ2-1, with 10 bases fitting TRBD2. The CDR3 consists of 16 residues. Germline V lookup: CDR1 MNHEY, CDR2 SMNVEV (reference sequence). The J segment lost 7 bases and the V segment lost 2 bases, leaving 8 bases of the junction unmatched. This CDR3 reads CASSLIGLAGANEQFF. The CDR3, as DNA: TGTGCCAGCAGTTTAATAGGCCTAGCGGGAGCTAATGAGCAGTTCTTC.

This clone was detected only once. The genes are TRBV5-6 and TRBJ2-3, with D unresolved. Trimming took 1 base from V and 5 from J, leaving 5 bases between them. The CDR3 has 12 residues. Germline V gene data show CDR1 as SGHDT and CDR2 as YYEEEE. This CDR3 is CASSLPIDTQYF. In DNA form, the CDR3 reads TGTGCCAGCAGCTTGCCTATAGATACGCAGTATTTT.

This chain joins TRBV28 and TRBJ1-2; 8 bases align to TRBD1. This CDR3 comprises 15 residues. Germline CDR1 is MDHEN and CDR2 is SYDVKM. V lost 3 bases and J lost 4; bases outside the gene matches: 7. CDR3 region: CASSFIRGQGYGYTF. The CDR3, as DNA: TGTGCCAGCAGTTTCATCAGGGGGCAGGGCTATGGCTACACCTTC.

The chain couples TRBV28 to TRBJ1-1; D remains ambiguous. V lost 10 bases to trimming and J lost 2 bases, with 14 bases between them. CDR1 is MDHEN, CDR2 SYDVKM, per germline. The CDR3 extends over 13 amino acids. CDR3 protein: CATLNTINTEAFF. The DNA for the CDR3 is TGTGCCACCCTCAACACAATCAACACTGAAGCTTTCTTT.

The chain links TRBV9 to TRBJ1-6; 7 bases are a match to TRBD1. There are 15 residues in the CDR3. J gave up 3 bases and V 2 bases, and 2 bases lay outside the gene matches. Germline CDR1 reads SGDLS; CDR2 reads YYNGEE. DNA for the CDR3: TGTGCCAGCAGCGTCCAGGGGGACTATAATTCACCCCTCCACTTT. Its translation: CASSVQGDYNSPLHF.

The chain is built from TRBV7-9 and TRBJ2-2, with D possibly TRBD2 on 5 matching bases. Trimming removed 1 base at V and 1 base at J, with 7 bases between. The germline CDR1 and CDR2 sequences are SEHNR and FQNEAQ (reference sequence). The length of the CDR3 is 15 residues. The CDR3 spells CASSLVEGNTGELFF. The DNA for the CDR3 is TGTGCCAGCAGCTTAGTCGAGGGGAACACCGGGGAGCTGTTTTTT.

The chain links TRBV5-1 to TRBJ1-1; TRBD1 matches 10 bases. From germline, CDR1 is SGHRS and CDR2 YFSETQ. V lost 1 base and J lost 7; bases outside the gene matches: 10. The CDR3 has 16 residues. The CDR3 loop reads CASSLYGTGELVEAFF. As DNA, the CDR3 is TGCGCCAGCAGCTTGTATGGGACAGGGGAGCTAGTTGAAGCTTTCTTT.

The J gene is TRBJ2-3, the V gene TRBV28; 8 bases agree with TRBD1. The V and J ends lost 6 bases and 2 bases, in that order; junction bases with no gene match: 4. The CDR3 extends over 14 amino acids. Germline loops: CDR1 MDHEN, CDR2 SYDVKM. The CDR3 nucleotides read TGTGCCAGCAGGGGGGGACAGGACACAGATACGCAGTATTTT. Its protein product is CASRGGQDTDTQYF.

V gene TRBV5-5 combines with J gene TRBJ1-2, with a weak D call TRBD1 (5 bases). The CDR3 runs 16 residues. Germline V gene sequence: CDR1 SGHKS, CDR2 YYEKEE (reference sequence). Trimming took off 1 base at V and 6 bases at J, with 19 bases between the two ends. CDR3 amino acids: CASSLRLAPGINGYTF. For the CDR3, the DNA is TGTGCCAGCAGCTTGAGGCTTGCACCAGGGATCAATGGCTACACCTTC.

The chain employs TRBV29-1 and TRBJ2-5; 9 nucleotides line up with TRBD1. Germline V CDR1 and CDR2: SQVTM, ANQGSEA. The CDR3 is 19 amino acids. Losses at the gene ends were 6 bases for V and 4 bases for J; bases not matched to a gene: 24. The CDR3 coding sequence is TGCAGCGTACCTCCAGCCTCCGGGACAGGGATCCCCCGGGGAGAGACCCAGTACTTC. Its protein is CSVPPASGTGIPRGETQYF.

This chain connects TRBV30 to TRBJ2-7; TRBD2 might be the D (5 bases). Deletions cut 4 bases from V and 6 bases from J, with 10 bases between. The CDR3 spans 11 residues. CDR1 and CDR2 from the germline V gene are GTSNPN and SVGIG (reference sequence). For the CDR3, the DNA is TGTGCCTGGACTTCTGAGGGCGAGCAGTACTTC. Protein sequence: CAWTSEGEQYF.

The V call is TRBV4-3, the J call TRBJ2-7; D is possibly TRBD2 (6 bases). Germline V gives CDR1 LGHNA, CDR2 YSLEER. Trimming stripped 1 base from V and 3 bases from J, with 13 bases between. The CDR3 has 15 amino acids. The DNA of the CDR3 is TGCGCCAGCAGCCAAGGGGGAGGCATTATCTACGAGCAGTACTTC. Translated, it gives CASSQGGGIIYEQYF.